This TCR beta chain was sequenced in a study of T cells after yellow fever vaccination. Trimming removed 0 bases from V and 0 bases from J, with 12 bases in between. CDR1 is LGHNA and CDR2 is YNFKEQ in the germline V gene. The CDR3 has 16 amino acids. Overall study results and limits: Weaker in magnitude, the secondary response showed a faster peak on day 5 versus 15.

In TCRdb, the 5' RACE reads were re-called with MiXCR into one record per CDR3 protein. The data hold hundreds of thousands of distinct CDR3 sequences, with around an eighth observed a single time. In its sample, this clonotype was seen a few times. What it binds is not known. J is TRBJ2-7 and V is TRBV4-2, with a tentative D call TRBD2 (6 bases). The material sequenced was PBMCs, taken on the day of the yellow fever booster vaccination. The origin of this receptor is a man aged 30 to 39 who received the YFV17D yellow fever vaccine. The CDR3 DNA is TGTGCCAGCAGCCAAGAGTCCGGGGGAAGCTCCTACGAGCAGTACTTC. Its protein product is CASSQESGGSSYEQYF.